Listed here are 10 T cell receptor beta chains from one sample, sequenced in a study of PD-1 blockade in classical Hodgkin lymphoma. Following autologous stem cell transplantation, relapse occurred in every patient, and exposure to brentuximab vedotin varied. Using immunoSEQ multiplex PCR, the repertoire was profiled, and TCRdb retains in-frame clones only, with some absent. Of about 21,000 clones in the sample, over 65% are singletons; the top ten hold about a fifth. The input for sequencing was peripheral blood mononuclear cells (PBMCs), taken at baseline. The receptors come from a human donor with classical Hodgkin lymphoma.

This rearrangement joins TRBV21-1 to TRBJ2-5; TRBD2 is the table's D call and was not checked against the DNA. TRBV21-1 is a known pseudogene. The CDR3 sequence is 14 residues long. The CDR3 DNA follows: TGTGCCAGCAGCGCCAAGAGAGGGCAAGAGACCCAGTACTTC. Translating it yields CASSAKRGQETQYF.

The V call is TRBV7-2, the J call TRBJ2-1; D perhaps matches TRBD1 (6 bases). V lost 2 bases and J 2 bases, leaving 10 bases between the germline ends. CDR3 length: 15 amino acids. Per the germline V gene, CDR1 is SGHTA and CDR2 is FQGNSA. CDR3 sequence (DNA): TGTGCCAGCAGCTTAAATCAGGGGCCCTACAATGAGCAGTTCTTC. This gives the protein CASSLNQGPYNEQFF.

The chain is built from TRBV12-5 and TRBJ2-2; the D is unclear. This CDR3 spans 16 amino acids. V dropped 2 bases and J dropped 3 bases, with 13 bases sitting between them. From germline, CDR1 is LGHNT and CDR2 FRNRAP. The CDR3 nucleotides are TGTGCTAGTGGTTTGTCCAGCAATCTAGACACCGGGGAGCTGTTTTTT. Translated: CASGLSSNLDTGELFF.

This clone was seen only a few times. The chain is built from TRBV19 and TRBJ1-5, with D possibly TRBD1 on 6 matching bases. The V end lost 3 bases, the J end lost 0 bases, and 15 bases lay between the germline ends. The CDR3 has 17 residues. In germline, CDR1 is LNHDA, CDR2 SQIVND (reference sequence). Here the CDR3 reads CASSMIYRDNSNQPQHF. CDR3 DNA sequence: TGTGCCAGTAGTATGATATACAGGGACAATAGCAATCAGCCCCAGCATTTT.

J is TRBJ2-6 and V is TRBV9; maybe TRBD2 (6 bases). The CDR3 consists of 17 residues. Germline loops: CDR1 SGDLS, CDR2 YYNGEE. The V gene lost 3 bases and the J gene lost 4 bases, with 17 bases spanning the gap. The CDR3: CASSGRDLRPGANVLTF. In DNA, the CDR3 is TGTGCCAGCAGCGGGCGGGATCTCAGACCCGGGGCCAACGTCCTGACTTTC.

The chain carries TRBV5-4 and TRBJ2-1; 9 bases fit TRBD2. Trimming removed 4 bases from V and 12 bases from J; junction bases left unmatched: 11. Germline values: CDR1 SGHNT, CDR2 YYREEE (reference sequence). This CDR3 is 14 amino acids long. CDR3 nucleotide sequence: TGTGCCAGCAGCATGCGCGGGGGGGCGAAGGGGCAGTTCTTC. Residues: CASSMRGGAKGQFF.

V and J are TRBV28 and TRBJ2-2; D not certain. Germline lookup yields CDR1 MDHEN and CDR2 SYDVKM. Trimming stripped 6 bases from V and 7 bases from J, with 15 bases between. The CDR3 spans 14 residues. In DNA form, the CDR3 reads TGTGCCAGCAGGGCCCTCCTTACGGGCGGGGAGCTGTTTTTT. It encodes CASRALLTGGELFF. Together with reference TRBV28 and TRBJ2-2, the CDR3 gives the full variable domain: DVKVTQSSRYLVKRTGEKVFLECVQDMDHENMFWYRQDPGLGLRLIYFSYDVKMKEKGDIPEGYSVSREKKERFSLILESASTNQTSMYLCASRALLTGGELFFGEGSRLTVL.

This chain joins TRBV13 and TRBJ2-1; TRBD1 matches 7 bases. There are 12 residues in the CDR3. The V segment lost 3 bases and the J segment 8 bases; nucleotides outside the gene matches: 1. The germline gives CDR1 PRHDT, CDR2 FYEKMQ (reference sequence). CDR3 region: CASSFTGDEQFF. The CDR3, as DNA: TGTGCCAGCAGCTTCACAGGGGATGAGCAGTTCTTC.

The chain has TRBV5-8 and TRBJ2-2, with 9 bases aligning to TRBD2. The V gene's germline CDR1 is SGHTS and CDR2 YDEGEE. J was trimmed by 3 bases and V by 1 base; bases with no gene match: 7. This CDR3 has 17 residues. The CDR3 DNA sequence: TGTGCCAGCAGCTTGCCGCGGGGGGGCCTTGACACCGGGGAGCTGTTTTTT. Protein sequence: CASSLPRGGLDTGELFF. Full variable domain (rest looked up from reference TRBV5-8 and TRBJ2-2): EAGVTQSPTHLIKTRGQQATLRCSPISGHTSVYWYQQALGLGLQFLLWYDEGEERNRGNFPPRFSGRQFPNYSSELNVNALELEDSALYLCASSLPRGGLDTGELFFGEGSRLTVL.

This sequence joins TRBV5-1 and TRBJ1-2; no reliable D call. The CDR3 runs 13 residues. Trimming stripped 0 bases from V and 4 bases from J, with 7 bases between. Germline V gene lookup returns CDR1 SGHRS and CDR2 YFSETQ. The CDR3 here is CASSLGVSYGYTF. Here the CDR3 DNA reads TGCGCCAGCAGCTTGGGGGTATCCTATGGCTACACCTTC.